A single sample is the source of the 2 T cell receptor beta chains below, sequenced in a study of beta chain features in type 1 diabetes. Expressed TCRB transcripts were sequenced because the isolated RNA had all been reverse transcribed beforehand. TCRdb keeps only in-frame clones here, not all; method: immunoSEQ multiplex PCR. The table has about 220,000 clones, roughly a tenth seen once. The specimen sequenced was central memory CD4+ T cells from blood. These receptors were taken from a young man in good health.

This clone was picked up a small number of times. The gene calls are TRBV4-3 and TRBJ2-3, with D uncertain. Trimming took 0 bases from V and 1 from J, leaving 8 bases between them. This CDR3 contains 15 residues. Looked up from germline, CDR1 is LGHNA and CDR2 is YSLEER. CDR3 coding DNA: TGCGCCAGCAGCCAAGAGGAAATCGGCACAGATACGCAGTATTTT. Amino acids: CASSQEEIGTDTQYF.

This chain joins TRBV29-1 and TRBJ2-1; D might be TRBD2 (5 bases). CDR1 is SQVTM, CDR2 ANQGSEA, per germline. The CDR3 runs 14 residues. The ends were cut back, 7 bases at V and 2 bases at J, with 15 bases in the middle. This CDR3 is CSDRSSDPYNEQFF. The CDR3 region has the DNA TGCAGCGACAGAAGTAGCGACCCCTACAATGAGCAGTTCTTC.